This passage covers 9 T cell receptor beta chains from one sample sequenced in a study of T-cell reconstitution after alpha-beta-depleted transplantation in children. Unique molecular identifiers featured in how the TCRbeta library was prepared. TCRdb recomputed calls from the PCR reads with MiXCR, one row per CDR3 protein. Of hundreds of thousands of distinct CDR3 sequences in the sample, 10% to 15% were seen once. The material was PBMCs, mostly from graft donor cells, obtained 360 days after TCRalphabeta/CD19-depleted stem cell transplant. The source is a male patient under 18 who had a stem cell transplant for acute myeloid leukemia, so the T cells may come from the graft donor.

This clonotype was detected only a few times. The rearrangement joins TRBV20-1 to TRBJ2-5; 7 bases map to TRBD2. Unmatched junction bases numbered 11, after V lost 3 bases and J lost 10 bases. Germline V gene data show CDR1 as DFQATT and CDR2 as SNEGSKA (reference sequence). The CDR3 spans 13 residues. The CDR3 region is CSARGEVGGSQYF. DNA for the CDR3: TGCAGTGCTAGGGGAGAGGTGGGGGGGAGCCAGTACTTC.

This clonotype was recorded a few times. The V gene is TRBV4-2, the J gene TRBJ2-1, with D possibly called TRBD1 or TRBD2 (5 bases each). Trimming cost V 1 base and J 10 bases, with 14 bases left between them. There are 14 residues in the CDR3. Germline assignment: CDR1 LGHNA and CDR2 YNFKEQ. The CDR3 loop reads CASSQGGTPGEQFF. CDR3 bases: TGTGCCAGCAGCCAAGGAGGGACCCCGGGCGAGCAGTTCTTC.

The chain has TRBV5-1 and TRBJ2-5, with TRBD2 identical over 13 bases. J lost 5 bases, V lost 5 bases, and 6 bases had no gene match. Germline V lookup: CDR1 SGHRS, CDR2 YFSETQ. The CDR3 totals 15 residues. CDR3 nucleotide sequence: TGCGCCAGCAGAGGACTAGCGGGAGCAGGGGAGACCCAGTACTTC. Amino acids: CASRGLAGAGETQYF.

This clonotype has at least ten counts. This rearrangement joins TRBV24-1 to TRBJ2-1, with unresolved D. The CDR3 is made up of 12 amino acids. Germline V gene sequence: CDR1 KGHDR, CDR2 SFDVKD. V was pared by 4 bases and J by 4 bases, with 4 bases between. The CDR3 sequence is CATSEGYNEQFF. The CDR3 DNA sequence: TGTGCCACCAGTGAAGGTTACAATGAGCAGTTCTTC.

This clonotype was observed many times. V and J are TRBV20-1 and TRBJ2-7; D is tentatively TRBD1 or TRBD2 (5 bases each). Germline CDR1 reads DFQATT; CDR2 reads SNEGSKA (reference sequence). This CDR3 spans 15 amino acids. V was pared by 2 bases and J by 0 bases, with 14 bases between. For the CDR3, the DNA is TGCAGTGCTAGACCCGGGACCCTCAGCTCCTACGAGCAGTACTTC. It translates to CSARPGTLSSYEQYF.

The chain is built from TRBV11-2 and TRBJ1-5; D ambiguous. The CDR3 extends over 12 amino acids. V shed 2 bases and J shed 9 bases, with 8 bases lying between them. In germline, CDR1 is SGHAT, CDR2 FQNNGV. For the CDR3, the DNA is TGTGCCAGCAGCTTATACAACGGGCCCCAGCATTTT. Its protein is CASSLYNGPQHF. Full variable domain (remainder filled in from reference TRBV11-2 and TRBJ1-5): EAGVAQSPRYKIIEKRQSVAFWCNPISGHATLYWYQQILGQGPKLLIQFQNNGVVDDSQLPKDRFSAERLKGVDSTLKIQPAKLEDSAVYLCASSLYNGPQHFGDGTRLSIL.

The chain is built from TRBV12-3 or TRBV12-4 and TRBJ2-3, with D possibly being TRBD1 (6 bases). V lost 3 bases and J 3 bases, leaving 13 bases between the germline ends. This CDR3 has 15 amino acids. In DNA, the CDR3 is TGTGCCAGCAGTTTTGGGGGCCTGAGGACAGATACGCAGTATTTT. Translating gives CASSFGGLRTDTQYF.

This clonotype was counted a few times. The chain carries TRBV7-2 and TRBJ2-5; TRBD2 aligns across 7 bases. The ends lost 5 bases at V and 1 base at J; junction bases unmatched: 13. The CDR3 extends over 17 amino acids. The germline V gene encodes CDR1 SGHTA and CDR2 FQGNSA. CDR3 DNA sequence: TGTGCCAGCAGCGGGGGGTCGAGGGAGGGCTCCCAAGAGACCCAGTACTTC. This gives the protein CASSGGSREGSQETQYF.

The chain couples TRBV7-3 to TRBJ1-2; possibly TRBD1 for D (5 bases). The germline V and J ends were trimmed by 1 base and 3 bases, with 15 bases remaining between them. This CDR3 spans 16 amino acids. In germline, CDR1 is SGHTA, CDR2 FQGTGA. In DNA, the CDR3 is TGTGCCAGCAGCTTAATTGGGGCACGGGGTTACTATGGCTACACCTTC. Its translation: CASSLIGARGYYGYTF. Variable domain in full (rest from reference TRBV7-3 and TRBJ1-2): GAGVSQTPSNKVTEKGKYVELRCDPISGHTALYWYRQSLGQGPEFLIYFQGTGAADDSGLPNDRFFAVRPEGSVSTLKIQRTERGDSAVYLCASSLIGARGYYGYTFGSGTRLTVV.